Sequencing of this T cell receptor (beta chain) was carried out in a study of T cell repertoires in cytomegalovirus infection. Study background: The public TCR beta signatures pointed to both CMV infection and matching HLA type.

Study-level findings and limits: Summed frequency of shared TCR beta families picked out CMV carriers who also had the relevant HLA. In two of eight donors, the top clonotype was HLA-C-restricted CMV-specific.

Turning to this clonotype: No antigen is known for it.

CDR1 and CDR2 from the germline V gene are LGHDT and YNNKEL (reference sequence). CDR3 length: 16 residues. The V segment lost 0 bases and the J segment 6 bases; nucleotides outside the gene matches: 8. Each CDR3 protein is one row after TCRdb ran MiXCR on the reads. The sample lists some 900,000 distinct CDR3 sequences, around a third occurring once. The chain employs TRBV3-1 and TRBJ1-5; 7 bases line up with TRBD1. The input for sequencing was cultured CD8+ T cells from PBMCs, taken from culture after CMV antigen stimulation. This clonotype was obtained from a human donor in good health (CMV status not recorded). Some clones in this sample may be carry-over from other donors' samples. In DNA, the CDR3 is TGTGCCAGCAGCCAAGAGACAGGGAAGATAGGTCAGCCCCAGCATTTT. Its translation is CASSQETGKIGQPQHF. The full variable domain, rest sourced from reference TRBV3-1 and TRBJ1-5, is DTAVSQTPKYLVTQMGNDKSIKCEQNLGHDTMYWYKQDSKKFLKIMFSYNNKELIINETVPNRFSPKSPDKAHLNLHINSLELGDSAVYFCASSQETGKIGQPQHFGDGTRLSIL.